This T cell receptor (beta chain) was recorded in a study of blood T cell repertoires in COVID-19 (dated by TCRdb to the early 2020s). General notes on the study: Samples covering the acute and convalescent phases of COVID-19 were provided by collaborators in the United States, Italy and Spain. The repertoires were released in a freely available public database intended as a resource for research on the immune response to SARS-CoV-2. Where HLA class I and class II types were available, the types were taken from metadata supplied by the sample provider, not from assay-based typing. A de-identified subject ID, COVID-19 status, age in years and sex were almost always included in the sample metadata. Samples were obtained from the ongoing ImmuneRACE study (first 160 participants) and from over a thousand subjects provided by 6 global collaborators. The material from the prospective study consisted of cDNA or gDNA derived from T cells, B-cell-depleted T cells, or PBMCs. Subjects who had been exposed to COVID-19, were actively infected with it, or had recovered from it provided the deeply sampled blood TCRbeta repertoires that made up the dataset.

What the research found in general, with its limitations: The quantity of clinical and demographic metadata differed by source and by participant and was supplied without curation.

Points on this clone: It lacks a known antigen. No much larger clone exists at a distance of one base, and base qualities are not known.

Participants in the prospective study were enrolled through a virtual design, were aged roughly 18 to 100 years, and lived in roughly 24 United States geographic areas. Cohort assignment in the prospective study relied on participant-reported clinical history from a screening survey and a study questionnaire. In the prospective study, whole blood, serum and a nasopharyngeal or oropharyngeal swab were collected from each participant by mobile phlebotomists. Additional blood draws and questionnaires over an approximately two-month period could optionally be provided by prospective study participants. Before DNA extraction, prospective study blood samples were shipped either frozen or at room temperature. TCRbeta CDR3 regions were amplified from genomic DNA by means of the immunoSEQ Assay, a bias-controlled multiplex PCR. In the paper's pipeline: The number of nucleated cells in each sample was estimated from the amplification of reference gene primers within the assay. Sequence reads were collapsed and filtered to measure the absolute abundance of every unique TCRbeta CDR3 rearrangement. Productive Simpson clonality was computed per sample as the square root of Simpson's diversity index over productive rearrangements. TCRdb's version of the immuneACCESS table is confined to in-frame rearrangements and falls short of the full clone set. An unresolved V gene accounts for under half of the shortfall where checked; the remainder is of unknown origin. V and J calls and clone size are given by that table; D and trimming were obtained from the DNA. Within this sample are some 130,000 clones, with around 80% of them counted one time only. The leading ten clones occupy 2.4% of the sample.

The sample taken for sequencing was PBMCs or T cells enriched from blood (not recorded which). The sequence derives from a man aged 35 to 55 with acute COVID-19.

DNA sequence: TGTGCCAGCAGCCCCACTAGCGGGGGAGATACGCAGTATTTT. Its protein reads: CASSPTSGGDTQYF. The V gene is TRBV3-1 (or the pseudogene TRBV3-2) and the J gene is TRBJ2-3; TRBD2 fits 11 bases in the junction. The CDR1 and CDR2 encoded by the germline V gene (reference sequence) are LGHDT and YNNKEL. The cysteine opens and the phenylalanine closes a CDR3 of 14 amino acids. Only CDR3 DNA is held: 42 bases, read in frame from base 1. Ends trimmed: V by 4 bases, J by 5 bases; bases unmatched to a gene: 2.